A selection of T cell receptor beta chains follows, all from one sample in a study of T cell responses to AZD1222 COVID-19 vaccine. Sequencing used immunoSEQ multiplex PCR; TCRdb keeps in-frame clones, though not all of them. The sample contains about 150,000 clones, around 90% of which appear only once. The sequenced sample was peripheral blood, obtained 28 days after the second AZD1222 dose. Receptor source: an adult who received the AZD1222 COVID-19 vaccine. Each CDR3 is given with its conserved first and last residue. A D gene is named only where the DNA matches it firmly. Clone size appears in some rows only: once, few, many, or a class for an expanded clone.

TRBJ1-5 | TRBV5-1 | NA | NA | TGCGCCAGCAGCTTCGGGGGGGATCAGCCCCAGCATTTT | CASSFGGDQPQHF
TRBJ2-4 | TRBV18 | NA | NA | TGTGCCAGCTCACCGGATACGCCTGGGGCCAAAAACATTCAGTACTTC | CASSPDTPGAKNIQYF
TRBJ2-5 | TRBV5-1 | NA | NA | TGCGCCAGCAGCTTGGGGGATGGGATAGCAATAGGGACCCAGTACTTC | CASSLGDGIAIGTQYF
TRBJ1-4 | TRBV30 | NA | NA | TGTGCCTGGAGTGCAAACCAAAAGCGTGAAAAACTGTTTTTT | CAWSANQKREKLFF
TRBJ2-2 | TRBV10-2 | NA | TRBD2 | TGCGCCAGTTCCGGGACTACCCGCACCGGGGAGCTGTTTTTT | CASSGTTRTGELFF
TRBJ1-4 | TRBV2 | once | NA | TGTGCCAGCAGTGAAGTTGATGAAAAACTGTTTTTT | CASSEVDEKLFF
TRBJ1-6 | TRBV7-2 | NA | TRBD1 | TGTGCCAGCAGCCCCTACCGGGACAGGTCTTCACCCCTCCACTTT | CASSPYRDRSSPLHF
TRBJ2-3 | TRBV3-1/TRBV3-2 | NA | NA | TGTGCCAGCAGCCTCCTGCCTAGCTTTGCAGATACGCAGTATTTT | CASSLLPSFADTQYF
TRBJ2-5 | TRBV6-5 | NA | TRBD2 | TGTGCCAGCAGCGTTAGCGGGGGGCTTCAAGAGACCCAGTACTTC | CASSVSGGLQETQYF
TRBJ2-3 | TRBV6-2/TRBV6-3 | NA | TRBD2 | TGTGCCAGCAGTCCGATGCGGGAGAGGGTCACAGATACGCAGTATTTT | CASSPMRERVTDTQYF
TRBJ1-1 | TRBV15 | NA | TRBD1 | TGTGCCACCAGCATCCTCGGACAGGGGGCAAACACTGAAGCTTTCTTT | CATSILGQGANTEAFF
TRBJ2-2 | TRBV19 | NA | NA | TGTGCCAGTAGCATACATCGGGAGGGGGAGCTGTTTTTT | CASSIHREGELFF
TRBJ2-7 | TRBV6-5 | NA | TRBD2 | TGTGCCAGCATCAAGACTAGCGGGTTTTCCTACGAGCAGTACTTC | CASIKTSGFSYEQYF
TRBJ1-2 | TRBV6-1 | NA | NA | TGTGCCAGCAGTGAAAACGGGGCAGGGGAGAACTATGGCTACACCTTC | CASSENGAGENYGYTF
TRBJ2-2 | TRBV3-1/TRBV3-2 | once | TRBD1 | TGTGCCAGCAGCCTTAATACGGACAGGTACACCGGGGAGCTGTTTTTT | CASSLNTDRYTGELFF
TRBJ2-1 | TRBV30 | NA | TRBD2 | TGTGCCTGGAAGCGGACTAGCGGCTCCAATGAGCAGTTCTTC | CAWKRTSGSNEQFF
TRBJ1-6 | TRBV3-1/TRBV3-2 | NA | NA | TGTGCCAGCAGCCAATCAGCGGGACCGAATAATTCACCCCTCCACTTT | CASSQSAGPNNSPLHF
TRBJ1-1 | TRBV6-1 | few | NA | TGTGCCAGCAGTGAATCGGCGGGTTGGGCTGAAGCTTTCTTT | CASSESAGWAEAFF
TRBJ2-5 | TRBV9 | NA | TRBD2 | TGTGCCAGCAGCGTAGCCGGGGCTAGCGGACAAGAGACCCAGTACTTC | CASSVAGASGQETQYF
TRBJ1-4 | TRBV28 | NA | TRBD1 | TGTGCCAGCAGCACTTTGGGACAGGCCCGTCGGGAAAAACTGTTTTTT | CASSTLGQARREKLFF
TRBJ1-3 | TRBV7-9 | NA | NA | TGTGCCAGCGCACGGACTCTTGTCTCTGGAAACACCATATATTTT | CASARTLVSGNTIYF
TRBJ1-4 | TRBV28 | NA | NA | TGTGCCAGCACCCCCGGGTCGGGGATTGAAAAACTGTTTTTT | CASTPGSGIEKLFF
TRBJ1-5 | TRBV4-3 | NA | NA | TGCGCCAGCAGCCAAGAAACCCAGACAGTGAGCAATCAGCCCCAGCATTTT | CASSQETQTVSNQPQHF
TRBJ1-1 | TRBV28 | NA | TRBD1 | TGTGCCAGCAGCCCGGGGGGACAGGCGAACACTGAAGCTTTCTTT | CASSPGGQANTEAFF
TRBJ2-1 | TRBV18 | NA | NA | TGTGCCAGCTCACCCAATCAGGTTGAGCAGTTCTTC | CASSPNQVEQFF
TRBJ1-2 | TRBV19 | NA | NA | TGTGCCAGTAGTATCCGGGGGTTCTATGGCTACACCTTC | CASSIRGFYGYTF
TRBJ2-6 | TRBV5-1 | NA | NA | TGCGCCAGCAGCTTGCTTTCCCAGGGAGTGGGGTCCGGGGCCAACGTCCTGACTTTC | CASSLLSQGVGSGANVLTF
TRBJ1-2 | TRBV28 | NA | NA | TGTGCCAGCAGGCCAACGGTGGGTGGCTACACCTTC | CASRPTVGGYTF
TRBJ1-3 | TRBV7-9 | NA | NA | TGTGCCAGCAGCTTCTTAGGCGGTATGCGGCCCTCTGGAAACACCATATATTTT | CASSFLGGMRPSGNTIYF
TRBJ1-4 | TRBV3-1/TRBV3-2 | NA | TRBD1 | TGTGCCAGCAGCCCCAGACAGGGTGGAAGTGAAAAACTGTTTTTT | CASSPRQGGSEKLFF
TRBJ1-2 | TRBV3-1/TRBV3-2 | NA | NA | TGTGCCAGCAGCCAAGATCTTACAGATCCCGGCTACACCTTC | CASSQDLTDPGYTF
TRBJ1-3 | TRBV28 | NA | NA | TGTGCCAGCAGTTTTCGGGGGACGTTCGGAAACACCATATATTTT | CASSFRGTFGNTIYF
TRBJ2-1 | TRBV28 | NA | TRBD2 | TGTGCCAGCACGGTTGCGGGAGCCTCCTACAATGAGCAGTTCTTC | CASTVAGASYNEQFF
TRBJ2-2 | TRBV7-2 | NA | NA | TGTGCCAGCAGCTGGGCCGGGGAGCTGTTTTTT | CASSWAGELFF
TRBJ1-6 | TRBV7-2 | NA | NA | TGTGCCAGCAGCCTGGGGCCGCAGAATAATTCACCCCTCCACTTT | CASSLGPQNNSPLHF
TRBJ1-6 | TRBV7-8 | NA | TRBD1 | TGTGCCAGCAGCGGGGACAGGGCAGGTTCCTATAATTCACCCCTCCACTTT | CASSGDRAGSYNSPLHF
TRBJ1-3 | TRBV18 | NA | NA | TGTGCCAGCTCACCAGGGACCCTCAGCTCTGGAAACACCATATATTTT | CASSPGTLSSGNTIYF
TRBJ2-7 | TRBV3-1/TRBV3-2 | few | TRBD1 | TGTGCCAGCAGCCAACCCGGACAGGGGGCCTACGAGCAGTACTTC | CASSQPGQGAYEQYF
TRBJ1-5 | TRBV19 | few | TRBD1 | TGTGCCAGTAGTATGGGGGCAGGGGGCGGTCAGCCCCAGCATTTT | CASSMGAGGGQPQHF
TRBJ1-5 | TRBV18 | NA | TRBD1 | TGTGCCAGCTCACCAACCGGGACAGGGGGGTATCAGCCCCAGCATTTT | CASSPTGTGGYQPQHF
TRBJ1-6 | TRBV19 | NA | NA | TGTGCCAGTATCCAGGGCCATGGTAATTCACCCCTCCACTTT | CASIQGHGNSPLHF
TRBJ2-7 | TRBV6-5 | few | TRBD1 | TGTGCCAGTGGACAGGCCGAGCAGTACTTC | CASGQAEQYF
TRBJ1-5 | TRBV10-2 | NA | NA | TGCGCCAGCAGTGACAACCTAAATCAGCCCCAGCATTTT | CASSDNLNQPQHF
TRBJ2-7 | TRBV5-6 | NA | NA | TGTGCCAGCAGCTTGTCCGGCGAGCAGTACTTC | CASSLSGEQYF
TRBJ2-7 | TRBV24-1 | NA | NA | TGTGCCACCAGTGGCACCACGGGACTCCAGCCGTACGAGCAGTACTTC | CATSGTTGLQPYEQYF
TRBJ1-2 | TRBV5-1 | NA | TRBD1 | TGCGCCAGCAGCTCGGGACAGCCCCTCTATGGCTACACCTTC | CASSSGQPLYGYTF
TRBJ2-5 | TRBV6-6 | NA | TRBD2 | TGTGCCAGCAGCCTAGCGGGGGGGCCGCGGACCCAGTACTTC | CASSLAGGPRTQYF
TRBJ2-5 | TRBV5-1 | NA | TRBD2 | TGCGCCAGCAGCTTGGCCGCGGGGGTCGGGACCCAGTACTTC | CASSLAAGVGTQYF
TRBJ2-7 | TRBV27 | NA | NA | TGTGCCAGCAGTTTATTAGGCCGGACCTACGAGCAGTACTTC | CASSLLGRTYEQYF
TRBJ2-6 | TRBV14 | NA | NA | TGTGCCAGCAGCCACTGGGCGGCCACATCTGGGGCCAACGTCCTGACTTTC | CASSHWAATSGANVLTF
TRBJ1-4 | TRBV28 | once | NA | TGTGCCAGCAGTCCCTCGACAGCTACAAATGAAAAACTGTTTTTT | CASSPSTATNEKLFF
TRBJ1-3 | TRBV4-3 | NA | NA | TGCGCCAGCAGCCAAGAGAGCCTTGCGGGGGCAGCGGGAAACACCATATATTTT | CASSQESLAGAAGNTIYF
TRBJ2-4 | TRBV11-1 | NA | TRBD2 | TGTGCCAGCAGCCCTAGCGGGAGTGGAAACATTCAGTACTTC | CASSPSGSGNIQYF
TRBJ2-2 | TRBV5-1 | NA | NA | TGCGCCAGCAGCTTGGGCCCGGCGGACACCGGGGAGCTGTTTTTT | CASSLGPADTGELFF
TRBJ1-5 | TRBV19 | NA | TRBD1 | TGTGCCAGTACCCGGGACAGGCCTCAACCTGGGGGCAATCAGCCCCAGCATTTT | CASTRDRPQPGGNQPQHF
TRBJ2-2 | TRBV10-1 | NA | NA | TGCGCCAGCAGACCCGACGCATTGAACACCGGGGAGCTGTTTTTT | CASRPDALNTGELFF
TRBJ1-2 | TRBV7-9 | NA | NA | TGTGCCAGCAGCCCCAGGACAACTCGGGCCTATGGCTACACCTTC | CASSPRTTRAYGYTF
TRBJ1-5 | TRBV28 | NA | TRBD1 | TGTGCCAGCAGTCCAAATCGACAGGGTATAGGCAATCAGCCCCAGCATTTT | CASSPNRQGIGNQPQHF
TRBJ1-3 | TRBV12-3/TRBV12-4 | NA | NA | TGTGCCAGCAGTTTATTTTCAGGGTCCCAGATATATTTT | CASSLFSGSQIYF